The 10 T cell receptor beta chains presented below share a single source sample, sequenced in a study of cytomegalovirus exposure and HLA in healthy donors. PCR was performed using 60 Vbeta and 13 Jbeta primers. Clones were sequenced by immunoSEQ multiplex PCR, and TCRdb holds only the in-frame ones, with some missing. The sample includes roughly 100,000 clones, almost 70% seen only once; the top ten take under 4%. The specimen sequenced was PBMCs. Every receptor here comes from a man aged 25-45 years in good health and CMV-seronegative.

This clone has just a few counts. The J gene is TRBJ2-5, the V gene TRBV5-8; maybe TRBD1 (5 bases). V lost 5 bases to trimming and J lost 2 bases, with 22 bases between them. The germline V gene has CDR1 SGHTS and CDR2 YDEGEE. The CDR3 is 17 amino acids. CDR3 DNA: TGTGCCAGCAGGCCCTCACAGGAGAAAGGGGTTCAAGAGACCCAGTACTTC. Protein: CASRPSQEKGVQETQYF.

This chain uses TRBV28 with TRBJ1-1; TRBD1 matches at 12 bases. In germline, CDR1 is MDHEN, CDR2 SYDVKM. Germline trimming cut 5 bases from V and 8 bases from J; bases unmatched to any gene: 9. CDR3 size: 15 residues. The DNA of the CDR3 is TGTGCCAGCAGTCCCCCCGGGACAGGGGGCTGGGAAGCTTTCTTT. Amino acids: CASSPPGTGGWEAFF. Drawing the rest from reference TRBV28 and TRBJ1-1, the complete variable domain is DVKVTQSSRYLVKRTGEKVFLECVQDMDHENMFWYRQDPGLGLRLIYFSYDVKMKEKGDIPEGYSVSREKKERFSLILESASTNQTSMYLCASSPPGTGGWEAFFGQGTRLTVV.

Comment on this clone: The germline gene is not matched at one end of the junction; a read error may be the cause. The chain is built from TRBV7-9 and TRBJ2-1; TRBD2 agrees at 10 bases. Germline V gene data show CDR1 as SEHNR and CDR2 as FQNEAQ (reference sequence). The CDR3 covers 19 residues. As DNA, the CDR3 is TGTTCCAGCAGCTTAAGGGCCTACGGGGCTAGCGGGAGAAACAATGAGCAGTTCTTC. It codes for CSSSLRAYGASGRNNEQFF. The whole variable domain, remainder taken from reference TRBV7-9 and TRBJ2-1, is DTGVSQNPRHKITKRGQNVTFRCDPISEHNRLYWYRQTLGQGPEFLTYFQNEAQLEKSRLLSDRFSAERPKGSFSTLEIQRTEQGDSAMYLCSSSLRAYGASGRNNEQFFGPGTRLTVL.

This chain connects TRBV28 to TRBJ2-5, with a possible D match to TRBD1 (5 bases). The CDR3 covers 13 residues. Trimming removed 7 bases from V and 5 bases from J, with 14 bases in between. The germline V gene encodes CDR1 MDHEN and CDR2 SYDVKM. For the CDR3, the DNA is TGTGCCAGCACCTGGGGCGCCCAGGAGACCCAGTACTTC. Translated, it gives CASTWGAQETQYF.

V is TRBV7-2 and J is TRBJ2-1; 9 bases line up with TRBD2. From germline, CDR1 is SGHTA and CDR2 FQGNSA. The trim removed 3 bases at V and 5 bases at J, leaving 5 bases unmatched. The CDR3 spans 15 residues. CDR3 amino acids: CASSFSGSIDNEQFF. CDR3 in DNA: TGTGCCAGCAGCTTTAGCGGGAGTATCGACAATGAGCAGTTCTTC.

The J gene is TRBJ1-1, the V gene TRBV18, with TRBD1 matching over 8 bases. The junction had 3 bases not matched to a gene; V was cut back by 8 bases and J by 7 bases. The germline V gene encodes CDR1 KGHSH and CDR2 LQKENI. This CDR3 region has 11 residues. As DNA, the CDR3 is TGTGCCAGCCTAGGACAGGGTGAAGCTTTCTTT. Its protein is CASLGQGEAFF.

The V and J genes are TRBV6-5 and TRBJ2-7, with D possibly TRBD1 on 6 matching bases. Germline CDR1 reads MNHEY; CDR2 reads SVGAGI. This CDR3 is 14 amino acids long. Trimming cost V 8 bases and J 7 bases, with 21 bases left between them. The CDR3 DNA sequence: TGTGCCAGCGGGAAAACCGGGACACGCAAGGAGCAGTACTTC. Amino acid sequence: CASGKTGTRKEQYF.

The chain links TRBV7-8 to TRBJ2-1; TRBD2 agrees at 8 bases. The germline CDR1 and CDR2 sequences are SGHVS and FQNEAQ. Trimming at V came to 5 bases and at J to 7 bases, leaving 4 bases not matched to a gene. CDR3 length: 13 amino acids. The CDR3 protein is CASSRGRWNEQFF. CDR3 coding DNA: TGTGCCAGCAGCCGCGGGAGGTGGAATGAGCAGTTCTTC.

The chain couples TRBV5-6 to TRBJ2-2; D is possibly TRBD1 (6 bases). Trimming stripped 0 bases from V and 7 bases from J, with 16 bases between. This CDR3 is 16 amino acids long. CDR1 and CDR2 from the germline V gene are SGHDT and YYEEEE. The CDR3 DNA follows: TGTGCCAGCAGCTTGGAGGCACAGGGCTTGGGCGGGGAGCTGTTTTTT. Its protein is CASSLEAQGLGGELFF.

This clone occurred a few times. The chain carries TRBV11-3 and TRBJ2-1, with a possible D match to TRBD2 (5 bases). The CDR3 covers 14 residues. V gave up 0 bases and J gave up 4 bases, with 7 bases separating them. Germline CDR1 reads SGHNT; CDR2 reads YENEEA. CDR3 protein: CASSLEGEYNEQFF. In DNA form, the CDR3 reads TGTGCCAGCAGCTTAGAGGGAGAGTACAATGAGCAGTTCTTC.